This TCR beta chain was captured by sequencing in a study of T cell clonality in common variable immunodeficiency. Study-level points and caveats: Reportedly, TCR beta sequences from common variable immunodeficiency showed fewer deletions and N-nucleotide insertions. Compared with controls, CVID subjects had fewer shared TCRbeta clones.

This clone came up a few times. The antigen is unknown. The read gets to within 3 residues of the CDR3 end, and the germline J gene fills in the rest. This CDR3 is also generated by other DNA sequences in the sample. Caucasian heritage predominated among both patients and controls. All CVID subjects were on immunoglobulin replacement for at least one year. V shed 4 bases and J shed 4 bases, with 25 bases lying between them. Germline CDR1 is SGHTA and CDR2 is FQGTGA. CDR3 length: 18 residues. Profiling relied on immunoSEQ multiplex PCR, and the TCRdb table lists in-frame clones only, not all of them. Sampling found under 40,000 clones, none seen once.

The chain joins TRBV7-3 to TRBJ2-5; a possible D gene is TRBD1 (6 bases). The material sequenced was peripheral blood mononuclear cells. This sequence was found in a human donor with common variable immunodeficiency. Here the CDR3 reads CASSSRLTTPGVRETQYF. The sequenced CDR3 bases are TGTGCCAGCAGCTCACGTCTAACCACGCCAGGGGTTAGAGAGACC.